The T cell receptor beta chain described here comes from a study of blood T cell repertoires in COVID-19. The germline V gene has CDR1 MNHEY and CDR2 SMNVEV (reference sequence). V dropped 5 bases and J dropped 6; count of bases not matched to a gene: 13. The CDR3 totals 18 residues. Profiling relied on immunoSEQ multiplex PCR, and the TCRdb table lists in-frame clones only, not all of them. The table includes 330,000 or so clones, more than 75% detected once. The chain employs TRBV27 and TRBJ1-4; 12 nucleotides align to TRBD1. This sequence was found in a woman aged 25 to 39 who had recovered from COVID-19. Sequencing used PBMCs or T cells enriched from blood (not recorded which). The CDR3 region has the DNA TGTGCCAGCAGTCAAATTTTAACCGGGACAGGGGGCGATGAAAAACTGTTTTTT. Its translation: CASSQILTGTGGDEKLFF.